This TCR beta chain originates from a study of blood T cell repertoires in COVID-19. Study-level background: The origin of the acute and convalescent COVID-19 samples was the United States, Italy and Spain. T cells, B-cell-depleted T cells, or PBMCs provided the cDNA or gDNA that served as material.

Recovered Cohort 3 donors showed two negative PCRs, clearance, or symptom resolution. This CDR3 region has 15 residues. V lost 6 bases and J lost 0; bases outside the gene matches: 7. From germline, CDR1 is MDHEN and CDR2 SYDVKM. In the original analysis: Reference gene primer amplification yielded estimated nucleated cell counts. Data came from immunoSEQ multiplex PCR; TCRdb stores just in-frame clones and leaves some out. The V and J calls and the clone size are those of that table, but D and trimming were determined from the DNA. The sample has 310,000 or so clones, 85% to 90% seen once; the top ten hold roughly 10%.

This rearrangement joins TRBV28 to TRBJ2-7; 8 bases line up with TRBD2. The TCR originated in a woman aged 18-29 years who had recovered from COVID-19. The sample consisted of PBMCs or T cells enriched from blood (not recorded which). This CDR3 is CASSRAGTSSYEQYF. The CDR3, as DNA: TGTGCCAGCAGCCGGGCGGGGACTAGCTCCTACGAGCAGTACTTC.